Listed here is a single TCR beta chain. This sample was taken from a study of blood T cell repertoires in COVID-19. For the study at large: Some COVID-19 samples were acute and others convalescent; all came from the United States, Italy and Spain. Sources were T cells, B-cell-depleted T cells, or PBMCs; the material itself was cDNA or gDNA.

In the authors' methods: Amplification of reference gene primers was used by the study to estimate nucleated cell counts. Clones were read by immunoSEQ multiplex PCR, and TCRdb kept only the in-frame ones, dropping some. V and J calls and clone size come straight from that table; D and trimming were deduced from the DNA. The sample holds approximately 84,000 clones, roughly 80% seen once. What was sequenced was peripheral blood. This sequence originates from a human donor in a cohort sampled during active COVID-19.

The CDR3: CASSPGLARLSYNEQFF. The DNA of the CDR3 is TGTGCCAGCAGTCCCGGACTAGCGCGGCTCTCTTACAATGAGCAGTTCTTC. The chain is built from TRBV27 and TRBJ2-1; 9 bases match TRBD2. With V trimmed by 5 bases and J by 4 bases, 12 bases remained unmatched. Germline CDR1 reads MNHEY; CDR2 reads SMNVEV (reference sequence). The CDR3 extends over 17 amino acids.